This TCR beta chain was captured by sequencing in a study of cytomegalovirus exposure and HLA in healthy donors. The PCR contained 60 Vbeta and 13 Jbeta primers. Here immunoSEQ multiplex PCR was the method, and the copy in TCRdb shows in-frame clones only, minus some. The data contain over 110,000 clones, around 79% of them singletons. The junction had 4 bases not matched to a gene; V was cut back by 2 bases and J by 0 bases. This CDR3 region has 14 residues. Germline V gene lookup returns CDR1 SQVTM and CDR2 ANQGSEA. Material for sequencing was PBMCs. The chain carries TRBV29-1 and TRBJ2-7, with 7 positions matching TRBD1. The origin of this receptor is a man aged 18 to 29 in good health and CMV-seronegative. The CDR3 sequence: CSVEWTGNSYEQYF. The CDR3 DNA reads as TGCAGCGTTGAATGGACAGGAAACTCCTACGAGCAGTACTTC.